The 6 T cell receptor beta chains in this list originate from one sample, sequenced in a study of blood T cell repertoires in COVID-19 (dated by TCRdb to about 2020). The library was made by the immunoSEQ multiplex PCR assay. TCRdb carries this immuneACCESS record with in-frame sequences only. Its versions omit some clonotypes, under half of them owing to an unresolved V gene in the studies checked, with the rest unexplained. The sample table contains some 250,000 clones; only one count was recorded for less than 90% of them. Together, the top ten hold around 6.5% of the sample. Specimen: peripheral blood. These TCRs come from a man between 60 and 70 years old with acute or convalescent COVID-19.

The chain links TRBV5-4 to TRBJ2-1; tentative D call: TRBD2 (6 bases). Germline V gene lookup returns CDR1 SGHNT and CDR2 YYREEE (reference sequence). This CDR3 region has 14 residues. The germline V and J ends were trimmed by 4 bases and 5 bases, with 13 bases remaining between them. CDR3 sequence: CASSPGTLNNEQFF. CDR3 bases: TGTGCCAGCAGCCCCGGGACTCTAAACAATGAGCAGTTCTTC.

The CDR3 protein is CASSVGYSQTEQYF. CDR3 in DNA: TGTGCCAGCAGCGTAGGATACAGCCAAACCGAGCAGTACTTC. The chain uses TRBV9 and TRBJ2-7; no clear D. CDR1 and CDR2 from the germline V gene are SGDLS and YYNGEE. Trimming stripped 0 bases from V and 6 bases from J, with 13 bases between. This CDR3 is built from 14 residues.

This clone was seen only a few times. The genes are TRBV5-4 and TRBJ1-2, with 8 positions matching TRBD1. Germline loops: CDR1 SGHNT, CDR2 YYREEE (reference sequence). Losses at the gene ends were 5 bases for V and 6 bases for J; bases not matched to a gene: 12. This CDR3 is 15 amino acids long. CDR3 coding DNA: TGTGCCAGCAGGAACCACCCGGACAGGGCTGATGGCTACACCTTC. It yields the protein CASRNHPDRADGYTF.

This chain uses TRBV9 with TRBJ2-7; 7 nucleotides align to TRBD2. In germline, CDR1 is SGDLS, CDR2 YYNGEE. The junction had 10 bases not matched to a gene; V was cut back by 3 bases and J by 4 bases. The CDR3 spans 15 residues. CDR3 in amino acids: CASSARPTSPYEQYF. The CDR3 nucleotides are TGTGCCAGCAGCGCGAGACCGACTAGCCCGTACGAGCAGTACTTC.

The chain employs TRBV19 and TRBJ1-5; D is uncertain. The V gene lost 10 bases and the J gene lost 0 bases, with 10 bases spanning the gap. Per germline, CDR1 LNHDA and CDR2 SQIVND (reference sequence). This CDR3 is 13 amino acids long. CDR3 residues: CATQLVSNQPQHF. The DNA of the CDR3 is TGTGCCACTCAATTAGTTAGCAATCAGCCCCAGCATTTT.

The CDR3 nucleotides are TGTGCCAGCAGCTTAAAGTTAGGACACACAGATACGCAGTATTTT. This gives the protein CASSLKLGHTDTQYF. The rearrangement links TRBV7-3 to TRBJ2-3; the D gene is possibly TRBD1 (5 bases). The CDR3 runs 15 residues. V gave up 1 base and J gave up 2 bases, with 10 bases separating them. CDR1 is SGHTA, CDR2 FQGTGA, per germline.